Shown below are 9 T cell receptor beta chains from a single sample sequenced in a study of neurological immune-mediated disorders. MiXCR, run by TCRdb on the 5' RACE reads, gives a single entry per CDR3 protein. This sample yields about 71,000 distinct CDR3 sequences, of which about 9.4% are seen a single time; approximately 10% belongs to the top ten. Stated time point: longitudinal time-point 1 (baseline). What was sequenced was PBMCs. Source of these receptors: a young man in good health.

This clonotype was recorded many times. V is TRBV20-1 and J is TRBJ2-3; 7 nucleotides align to TRBD2. Trimming at V came to 4 bases and at J to 1 base, leaving 11 bases not matched to a gene. The V gene's germline CDR1 is DFQATT and CDR2 SNEGSKA (reference sequence). CDR3 size: 16 residues. This CDR3 reads CSAIPEGLAGTDTQYF. For the CDR3, the DNA is TGCAGTGCTATCCCCGAGGGGCTAGCGGGCACAGATACGCAGTATTTT.

This clonotype was seen only once. The rearrangement uses TRBV7-3 and TRBJ1-3; TRBD1 might be the D (6 bases). The CDR3 spans 15 residues. The V gene's germline CDR1 is SGHTA and CDR2 FQGTGA. The V gene lost 8 bases and the J gene lost 0 bases, with 14 bases spanning the gap. The DNA of the CDR3 is TGTGCCAGCTCCTGGGGGGGCGGCTCTGGAAACACCATATATTTT. Its translation: CASSWGGGSGNTIYF.

This clonotype has ten or more counts. The chain is built from TRBV18 and TRBJ2-7; D gene unclear. The CDR3 runs 11 residues. V lost 5 bases to trimming and J lost 6 bases, with 8 bases between them. The V gene's germline CDR1 is KGHSH and CDR2 LQKENI. The CDR3 DNA reads as TGTGCCAGCTCAGGTATGGGCGAGCAGTACTTC. As protein: CASSGMGEQYF.

This clonotype has at least ten counts. This chain joins TRBV5-1 and TRBJ2-7, with 12 nucleotides matching TRBD2. Germline values: CDR1 SGHRS, CDR2 YFSETQ. V shed 4 bases and J 7 bases; nucleotides not matched to a gene: 12. This CDR3 contains 16 residues. CDR3 coding DNA: TGCGCCAGCAGCCACCGGACTAGCGGGACCGGGGGGGAGCAGTACTTC. Its protein product is CASSHRTSGTGGEQYF.

J is TRBJ1-1 and V is TRBV30; D perhaps matches TRBD1 (6 bases). CDR1 and CDR2 from the germline V gene are GTSNPN and SVGIG (reference sequence). CDR3 length: 12 residues. Trimming stripped 7 bases from V and 3 bases from J, with 12 bases between. CDR3: CAFRHRDTEAFF. In DNA, the CDR3 is TGTGCCTTCCGACACAGGGACACTGAAGCTTTCTTT.

This clonotype has at least ten counts. The chain recombines TRBV29-1 with TRBJ1-1; 10 nucleotides match TRBD1. This CDR3 spans 13 amino acids. Trimming cost V 7 bases and J 3 bases; bases outside gene matches: 5. Per the germline V gene, CDR1 is SQVTM and CDR2 is ANQGSEA. The CDR3 DNA sequence: TGCAGCGCGACGGACAGGGGGGACACTGAAGCTTTCTTT. This codes for CSATDRGDTEAFF. Using reference TRBV29-1 and TRBJ1-1 for the parts outside the CDR3, the full variable domain is SAVISQKPSRDICQRGTSLTIQCQVDSQVTMMFWYRQQPGQSLTLIATANQGSEATYESGFVIDKFPISRPNLTFSTLTVSNMSPEDSSIYLCSATDRGDTEAFFGQGTRLTVV.

This clonotype has ten or more counts. The chain carries TRBV7-2 and TRBJ2-1; no firm D call. Trimming removed 3 bases from V and 4 bases from J, with 7 bases in between. The length of the CDR3 is 13 residues. Germline V gene data show CDR1 as SGHTA and CDR2 as FQGNSA. CDR3 nucleotides: TGTGCCAGCAGCTTGACCCGATACAATGAGCAGTTCTTC. Protein: CASSLTRYNEQFF.

V gene TRBV9 combines with J gene TRBJ1-3; D is uncertain. This CDR3 has 17 amino acids. V dropped 0 bases and J dropped 3 bases, with 16 bases sitting between them. CDR1 is SGDLS and CDR2 is YYNGEE in the germline V gene. The CDR3 is CASSVGAVGFGGNTIYF. The CDR3 region has the DNA TGTGCCAGCAGCGTAGGGGCTGTGGGTTTTGGTGGAAACACCATATATTTT.

In regard to this clonotype: This may be a read error: a much more frequent sequence differs by one nucleotide. This rearrangement joins TRBV6-2 or TRBV6-3 to TRBJ2-3; 9 bases are shared with TRBD2. Germline V gives CDR1 MNHEY, CDR2 SVGEGT. There are 20 residues in the CDR3. This CDR3 is CARSYLLLSWTSDGTDTQYF. The CDR3 region has the DNA TGTGCCAGAAGTTACTTATTGTTATCCTGGACTAGCGATGGCACAGATACGCAGTATTTT.